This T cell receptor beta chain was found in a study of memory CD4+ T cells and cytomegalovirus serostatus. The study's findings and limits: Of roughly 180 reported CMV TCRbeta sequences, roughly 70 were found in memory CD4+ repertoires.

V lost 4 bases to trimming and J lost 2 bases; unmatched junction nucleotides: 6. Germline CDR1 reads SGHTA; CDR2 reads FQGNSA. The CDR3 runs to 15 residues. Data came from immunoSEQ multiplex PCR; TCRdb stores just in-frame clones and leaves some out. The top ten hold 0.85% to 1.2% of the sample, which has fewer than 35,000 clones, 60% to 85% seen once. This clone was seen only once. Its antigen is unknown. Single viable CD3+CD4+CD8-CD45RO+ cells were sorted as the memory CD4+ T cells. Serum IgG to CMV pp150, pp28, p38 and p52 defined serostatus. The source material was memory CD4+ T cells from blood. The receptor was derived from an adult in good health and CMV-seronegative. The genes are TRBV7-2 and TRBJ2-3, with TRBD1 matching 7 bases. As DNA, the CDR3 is TGTGCCAGCAGCTCTCTCAAGGGGGCCACAGATACGCAGTATTTT. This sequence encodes CASSSLKGATDTQYF. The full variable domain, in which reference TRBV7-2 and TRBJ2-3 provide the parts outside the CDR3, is GAGVSQSPSNKVTEKGKDVELRCDPISGHTALYWYRQSLGQGLEFLIYFQGNSAPDKSGLPSDRFSAERTGGSVSTLTIQRTQQEDSAVYLCASSSLKGATDTQYFGPGTRLTVL.